These 18 T cell receptor beta chains came from one sample sequenced in a study of T-cell memory formation after mild COVID-19. In TCRdb, the 5' RACE reads were re-called with MiXCR into one record per CDR3 protein. This table has under 700,000 distinct CDR3 sequences, roughly 21% appearing once. Input material: PBMCs or a T cell subset sorted from them (not recorded which). These receptors originate from an adult woman who had mild COVID-19 (a few samples of this study predate the infection). Cell type and time point are not known.

This clonotype was picked up a small number of times. This chain uses TRBV5-1 with TRBJ2-2; D might be TRBD1 or TRBD2, each matching 5 bases. Trimming pared 0 bases from V and 4 bases from J, leaving 7 bases between. CDR3 length equals 14 residues. Germline CDR1 reads SGHRS; CDR2 reads YFSETQ. CDR3 DNA: TGCGCCAGCAGCTTGGGGGGGACCACCGGGGAGCTGTTTTTT. Translating it yields CASSLGGTTGELFF.

V gene TRBV12-3 or TRBV12-4 combines with J gene TRBJ1-1, with D hard to call. The germline V and J ends were trimmed by 7 bases and 1 base, with 10 bases remaining between them. The CDR3 totals 13 residues. The CDR3 reads CASNVWGNTEAFF. The CDR3, as DNA: TGTGCCAGCAATGTCTGGGGGAACACTGAAGCTTTCTTT.

This clonotype has a count of ten or more. The chain is built from TRBV5-1 and TRBJ2-2; 9 bases align to TRBD2. Germline CDR1 reads SGHRS; CDR2 reads YFSETQ. V trimming: 4 bases; J trimming: 4 bases; junction bases outside the gene matches: 5. The CDR3 runs to 15 residues. The CDR3 loop is CASSRLAAGTGELFF. The CDR3 DNA is TGCGCCAGCAGCAGACTAGCGGCGGGCACCGGGGAGCTGTTTTTT.

There are many counts of this clonotype. The genes are TRBV21-1 and TRBJ1-1. TRBV21-1 is labeled a pseudogene. The length of the CDR3 is 13 residues. The CDR3 sequence: CASSKRRNTEAFF. Here the CDR3 DNA reads TGTGCCAGCAGCAAAAGGAGAAACACTGAAGCTTTCTTT.

The sample holds a few counts of this clonotype. The V gene is TRBV11-1, the J gene TRBJ2-2; D is uncertain. CDR3 length: 15 amino acids. The germline CDR1 and CDR2 sequences are SGHAT and FQDESV (reference sequence). Trimming took 1 base from V and 2 from J, leaving 8 bases between them. CDR3 nucleotide sequence: TGTGCCAGCAGCTTAGACGGCAGAAACACCGGGGAGCTGTTTTTT. Protein: CASSLDGRNTGELFF.

The V gene is TRBV19, the J gene TRBJ1-5; 12 bases align to TRBD1. The CDR3 contains 14 residues. V lost 10 bases to trimming and J lost 8 bases; unmatched junction nucleotides: 9. CDR1 LNHDA and CDR2 SQIVND come from the germline V gene (reference sequence). CDR3 in amino acids: CATKGQGARKPQHF. Here the CDR3 DNA reads TGTGCCACCAAGGGACAGGGGGCGAGAAAGCCCCAGCATTTT.

The chain combines TRBV12-5 with TRBJ2-3, with 13 bases aligning to TRBD2. After removal of 5 bases from V and 5 bases from J, the junction contained 4 bases not matched to a gene. The V gene's germline CDR1 is LGHNT and CDR2 FRNRAP. This CDR3 contains 15 residues. CDR3 DNA: TGTGCTAGTGGTCCAAGACTAGCGGGAGGAGATACGCAGTATTTT. Its protein product is CASGPRLAGGDTQYF.

This clonotype has just a few counts. The chain is built from TRBV12-3 or TRBV12-4 and TRBJ2-2; D is possibly TRBD1 or TRBD2 (5 bases each). V lost 8 bases and J 2 bases, leaving 12 bases between the germline ends. This CDR3 has 14 amino acids. As DNA, the CDR3 is TGTGCCAGCGTCCGGGACGGAAACACCGGGGAGCTGTTTTTT. Encoded protein: CASVRDGNTGELFF.

The genes are TRBV14 and TRBJ1-2; D unresolved. The germline V gene has CDR1 SGHDN and CDR2 FVKESK. The CDR3 totals 13 residues. V was trimmed by 0 bases and J by 2 bases, leaving 4 bases between them. This chain's CDR3 is CASSQDGNYGYTF. DNA of the CDR3: TGTGCCAGCAGCCAAGACGGCAACTATGGCTACACCTTC.

This clonotype was seen many times. The rearrangement uses TRBV6-5 and TRBJ2-7; 7 bases fit TRBD1. The trim removed 6 bases at V and 0 bases at J, leaving 8 bases unmatched. The length of the CDR3 is 15 residues. CDR1 and CDR2 from the germline V gene are MNHEY and SVGAGI. CDR3 in amino acids: CASSRQGVLSYEQYF. The CDR3 coding sequence is TGTGCCAGCAGCCGCCAGGGGGTCCTCTCCTACGAGCAGTACTTC.

This chain uses TRBV6-5 with TRBJ2-2; 7 bases map to TRBD1. The CDR3 is made up of 16 amino acids. Germline trimming cut 2 bases from V and 0 bases from J; bases unmatched to any gene: 3. Germline assignment: CDR1 MNHEY and CDR2 SVGAGI. This CDR3 reads CASSYDGTANTGELFF. The CDR3 nucleotides are TGTGCCAGCAGTTACGACGGGACAGCGAACACCGGGGAGCTGTTTTTT.

This clonotype was seen only a few times. The V gene is TRBV15, the J gene TRBJ1-1, with D hard to call. CDR1 is LNHNV, CDR2 YYDKDF, per germline (reference sequence). CDR3 length equals 13 residues. Between the trimmed V and J ends, which lost 4 bases and 3 bases, there was a span of 9 bases. CDR3 amino acids: CATSKGSDTEAFF. CDR3 sequence (DNA): TGTGCCACCAGCAAGGGTAGCGACACTGAAGCTTTCTTT.

A few counts support this clonotype. The chain recombines TRBV18 with TRBJ2-1; D is unresolved. The CDR3 runs to 14 residues. Germline loops: CDR1 KGHSH, CDR2 LQKENI. The V end lost 8 bases, the J end lost 8 bases, and 19 bases lay between the germline ends. The CDR3: CASRSRTRTHEQFF. For the CDR3, the DNA is TGTGCCAGCCGATCACGTACCAGGACCCATGAGCAGTTCTTC. The full variable domain, in which reference TRBV18 and TRBJ2-1 provide the parts outside the CDR3, is NAGVMQNPRHLVRRRGQEARLRCSPMKGHSHVYWYRQLPEEGLKFMVYLQKENIIDESGMPKERFSAEFPKEGPSILRIQQVVRGDSAAYFCASRSRTRTHEQFFGPGTRLTVL.

This clonotype was seen a handful of times. This sequence joins TRBV21-1 and TRBJ2-3; TRBD2 is taken as the D call from the table, unchecked against the DNA. TRBV21-1 has pseudogene status. The CDR3 runs 17 residues. CDR3 sequence reads: CASSKDPGLGGTDTQYF. Written as DNA, the CDR3 is TGTGCCAGCAGCAAAGACCCCGGACTAGGGGGCACAGATACGCAGTATTTT.

The V call is TRBV10-3, the J call TRBJ1-6; the D gene is possibly TRBD1 (5 bases). The CDR3 length is 13 residues. CDR1 and CDR2 (germline): ENHRY, SYGVKD. Trimming took off 4 bases at V and 4 bases at J, with 5 bases between the two ends. CDR3 coding DNA: TGTGCCATCAGTGGACAGTATAATTCACCCCTCCACTTT. Translation gives CAISGQYNSPLHF.

The chain is built from TRBV7-9 and TRBJ1-3; perhaps TRBD1 as D (6 bases). Trimming took off 1 base at V and 0 bases at J, with 10 bases between the two ends. This CDR3 has 16 amino acids. Germline assignment: CDR1 SEHNR and CDR2 FQNEAQ (reference sequence). CDR3 sequence: CASSLEGGASGNTIYF. The CDR3 nucleotides are TGTGCCAGCAGCTTAGAGGGGGGGGCCTCTGGAAACACCATATATTTT.

V and J are TRBV5-1 and TRBJ1-2, with D possibly TRBD1 on 5 matching bases. Trimming removed 0 bases at V and 7 bases at J, with 13 bases between. Germline V CDR1 and CDR2: SGHRS, YFSETQ. The CDR3 totals 14 residues. CDR3 sequence: CASSLVQAARGYTF. CDR3 nucleotides: TGCGCCAGCAGCTTGGTACAGGCAGCCCGTGGCTACACCTTC.

This clonotype was counted a single time. DNA for the CDR3: TGTGCCAGCAGCTTCCGGGGGCACACTGAAGCTTTCTTT. Amino acids: CASSFRGHTEAFF. V usage is TRBV7-3 and J usage is TRBJ1-1; D is perhaps TRBD1 (6 bases). Trimming cost V 3 bases and J 3 bases, with 8 bases left between them. Germline-derived CDR1 and CDR2 are SGHTA and FQGTGA. The CDR3 has 13 residues. Supplemented by reference TRBV7-3 and TRBJ1-1, the full variable domain reads GAGVSQTPSNKVTEKGKYVELRCDPISGHTALYWYRQSLGQGPEFLIYFQGTGAADDSGLPNDRFFAVRPEGSVSTLKIQRTERGDSAVYLCASSFRGHTEAFFGQGTRLTVV.